This TCR beta chain was sequenced in a study of cytomegalovirus exposure and HLA in healthy donors. Study-level results: A previous analysis found most TCR beta V segments productive roughly 87% or roughly 30% of the time.

PCR was performed using 60 Vbeta and 13 Jbeta primers. The data were produced by immunoSEQ multiplex PCR, yet TCRdb's version contains in-frame clones alone and is incomplete. This sample has around 120,000 clones, with 55% to 65% found just once. As regards this clone: Its antigen is not known.

The germline V gene has CDR1 SGHVS and CDR2 FQNEAQ. This CDR3 is 15 amino acids long. V lost 1 base and J lost 6, with 13 bases in between. The origin of this receptor is a man in his forties or fifties in good health and CMV-seropositive. This chain connects TRBV7-8 to TRBJ1-5, with D unresolved. Sequenced material: PBMCs. The DNA of the CDR3 is TGTGCCAGCAGCTTAGAGGTTGTGCGGTCTCAGCCCCAGCATTTT. It codes for CASSLEVVRSQPQHF.